The text below deals with one TCR beta chain. Per the original data handling: Estimated nucleated cell counts came from reference gene primer amplification. TCRdb keeps only in-frame clones here, not all; method: immunoSEQ multiplex PCR. V, J and clone size derive from that table, while D and trimming were established from the DNA sequence. The data contain about 120,000 clones, roughly 84% of them singletons. The record originates from a study of blood T cell repertoires in COVID-19. Study members were between 18 and 89 years old and lived in 24 US regions. Participants had their cohort set by participant-reported clinical history. Sequencing used PBMCs or T cells enriched from blood (not recorded which). The origin of this receptor is a young woman who had recovered from COVID-19.

The CDR3 sequence is CASSPSGQGATKNIQYF. The CDR3 bases are TGTGCCAGCAGTCCCTCCGGACAGGGGGCGACCAAAAACATTCAGTACTTC. V and J are TRBV7-6 and TRBJ2-4; the match to TRBD1 covers 11 bases. The CDR3 has 17 residues. V shed 6 bases, J shed 2 bases, and the junction held 9 bases outside the gene matches. Germline lookup yields CDR1 SGHVS and CDR2 FNYEAQ.